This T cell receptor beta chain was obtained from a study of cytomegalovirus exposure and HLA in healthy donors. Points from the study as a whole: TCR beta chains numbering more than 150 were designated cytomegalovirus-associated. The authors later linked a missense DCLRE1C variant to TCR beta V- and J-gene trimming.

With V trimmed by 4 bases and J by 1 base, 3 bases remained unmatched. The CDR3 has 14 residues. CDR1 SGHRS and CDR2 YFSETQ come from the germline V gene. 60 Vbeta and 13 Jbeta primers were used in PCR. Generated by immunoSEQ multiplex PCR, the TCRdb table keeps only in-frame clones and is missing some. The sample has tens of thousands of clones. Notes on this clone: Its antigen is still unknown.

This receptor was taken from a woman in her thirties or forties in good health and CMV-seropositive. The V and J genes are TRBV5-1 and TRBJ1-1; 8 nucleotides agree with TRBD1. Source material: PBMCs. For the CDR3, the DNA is TGCGCCAGCAGCAGGACAGGGTCGAACACTGAAGCTTTCTTT. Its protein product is CASSRTGSNTEAFF.